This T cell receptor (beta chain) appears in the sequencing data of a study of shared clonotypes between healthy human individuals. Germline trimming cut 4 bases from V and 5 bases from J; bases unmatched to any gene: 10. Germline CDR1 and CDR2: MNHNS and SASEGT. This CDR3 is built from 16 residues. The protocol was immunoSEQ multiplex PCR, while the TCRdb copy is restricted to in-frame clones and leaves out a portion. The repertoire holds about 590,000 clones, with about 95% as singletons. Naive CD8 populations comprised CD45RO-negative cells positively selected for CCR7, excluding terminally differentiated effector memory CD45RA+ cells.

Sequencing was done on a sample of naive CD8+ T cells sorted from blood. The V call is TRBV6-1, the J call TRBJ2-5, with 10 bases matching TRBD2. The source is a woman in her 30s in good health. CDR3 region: CASSASSGSSQETQYF. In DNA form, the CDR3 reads TGTGCCAGCAGTGCTTCTAGCGGGAGCTCTCAGGAGACCCAGTACTTC.